These 23 T cell receptor beta chains were sequenced from one sample in a study of PD-L1 blockade in urothelial cancer. Repertoires were generated with immunoSEQ multiplex PCR, while TCRdb's copy carries only in-frame clones and drops some. The top ten clones hold around 4% of a sample with over 100,000 clones, roughly 90% of them seen once. The time point is: peripheral blood 6 weeks after treatment start. Sample: PBMCs, taken around atezolizumab (anti-PD-L1) treatment. The receptor source for this set is a man in his 60s with urothelial cancer.

The rearrangement uses TRBV6-5 and TRBJ2-7; the D is unclear. Between the trimmed V and J ends, which lost 0 bases and 2 bases, there was a span of 11 bases. CDR3 length: 15 amino acids. The V gene's germline CDR1 is MNHEY and CDR2 SVGAGI. The CDR3 bases are TGTGCCAGCAGTTACTCTCAGGCATATACCTACGAGCAGTACTTC. Translated: CASSYSQAYTYEQYF.

The chain uses TRBV5-4 and TRBJ2-5; D ambiguous. CDR1 and CDR2 (germline): SGHNT, YYREEE (reference sequence). Trimming took 4 bases from V and 5 from J, leaving 12 bases between them. The length of the CDR3 is 13 residues. The CDR3 sequence is CASSTPGSETQYF. CDR3 coding DNA: TGTGCCAGCAGCACACCCGGGTCTGAGACCCAGTACTTC.

V gene TRBV30 combines with J gene TRBJ1-5; TRBD1 might be the D (6 bases). The germline V and J ends were trimmed by 4 bases and 4 bases, with 11 bases remaining between them. This CDR3 spans 13 amino acids. Germline CDR1 and CDR2: GTSNPN and SVGIG (reference sequence). The CDR3 DNA sequence: TGTGCCTGGACCGCACAGGGAAATCAGCCCCAGCATTTT. As protein: CAWTAQGNQPQHF.

The chain uses TRBV28 and TRBJ2-5; D is perhaps TRBD2 (8 bases). The CDR3 runs 14 residues. V lost 8 bases and J lost 7, with 20 bases in between. CDR1 and CDR2 (germline): MDHEN, SYDVKM. This chain's CDR3 is CASGREGASGTQYF. The CDR3 DNA follows: TGTGCCAGCGGTCGGGAGGGGGCCTCGGGGACCCAGTACTTC.

The gene calls are TRBV4-1 and TRBJ1-2; TRBD1 matches 8 bases. Looked up from germline, CDR1 is MGHRA and CDR2 is YSYEKL. V lost 1 base, J lost 4 bases, and 8 bases stayed unmatched. The CDR3 spans 16 residues. The CDR3 region has the DNA TGCGCCAGCAGCCAAGTGAACAGGGGGATCCCCTATGGCTACACCTTC. Translating it yields CASSQVNRGIPYGYTF.

This clone was observed a few times. DNA of the CDR3: TGTGCCAGCAAGCGGGCCCCCCCAGATACGCAGTATTTT. Residues: CASKRAPPDTQYF. The chain has TRBV2 and TRBJ2-3; weak D call: TRBD2 (6 bases). Trimming stripped 7 bases from V and 4 bases from J, with 12 bases between. This CDR3 spans 13 amino acids. Germline values: CDR1 SNHLY, CDR2 FYNNEI.

This chain links TRBV10-3 with TRBJ2-7, with 9 bases that match TRBD2. V lost 10 bases to trimming and J lost 0 bases; unmatched junction nucleotides: 10. Germline CDR1 is ENHRY and CDR2 is SYGVKD. The CDR3 sequence is 15 residues long. The CDR3 here is CATGRAGGSSYEQYF. The CDR3 coding sequence is TGTGCCACAGGCAGAGCGGGAGGAAGCTCCTACGAGCAGTACTTC.

The chain employs TRBV2 and TRBJ2-7; 10 nucleotides match TRBD2. Losses at the gene ends were 8 bases for V and 6 bases for J; bases not matched to a gene: 7. CDR1 is SNHLY and CDR2 is FYNNEI in the germline V gene. This CDR3 is 13 amino acids long. The CDR3 nucleotides read TGTGCCAGCGGCTCTAGCGGGGGAGGCGAGCAGTACTTC. It translates to CASGSSGGGEQYF.

Points on this clone: Other DNA sequences in the same sample also yield this CDR3. The chain has TRBV7-8 and TRBJ2-7, with 7 bases fitting TRBD2. V was clipped by 1 base and J by 3 bases; unmatched bases: 0. The CDR3 length is 13 residues. Germline CDR1 is SGHVS and CDR2 is FQNEAQ. The DNA for the CDR3 is TGTGCCAGCAGCTTAGTAGCGGGCTACGAGCAGTACTTC. Amino acid sequence: CASSLVAGYEQYF.

The gene calls are TRBV15 and TRBJ1-6; D unclear. CDR1 is LNHNV and CDR2 is YYDKDF in the germline V gene (reference sequence). This CDR3 has 12 amino acids. The ends were cut back, 6 bases at V and 8 bases at J, with 8 bases in the middle. CDR3 coding DNA: TGTGCCACCAGGAAGCGGGATTCACCCCTCCACTTT. This gives the protein CATRKRDSPLHF.

Note on this clone: At the DNA level, this CDR3 is encoded by other sequences in the same sample as well. The CDR3 loop is CASSLTGAYEQYF. The CDR3 region has the DNA TGCGCCAGCAGCTTGACAGGGGCCTACGAGCAGTACTTC. The chain employs TRBV5-1 and TRBJ2-7; 7 positions agree with TRBD1. This CDR3 has 13 residues. The V gene's germline CDR1 is SGHRS and CDR2 YFSETQ. The junction had 0 bases not matched to a gene; V was cut back by 1 base and J by 2 bases.

The chain links TRBV9 to TRBJ2-5, with TRBD2 as a possible D gene (5 bases). Germline V CDR1 and CDR2: SGDLS, YYNGEE. Between the trimmed V and J ends, which lost 0 bases and 5 bases, there was a span of 11 bases. The CDR3 length is 14 residues. The CDR3 spells CASSVAQEAETQYF. The CDR3 nucleotides read TGTGCCAGCAGCGTAGCCCAGGAGGCGGAGACCCAGTACTTC.

Written as DNA, the CDR3 is TGCGCCAGCAGATCACAGGGACCCGGCGAGGGCTACGAGCAGTACTTC. This encodes CASRSQGPGEGYEQYF. The chain couples TRBV10-1 to TRBJ2-7, with D tentatively TRBD1 (6 bases). The CDR3 extends over 16 amino acids. CDR1 WNHNN and CDR2 SYGVQD come from the germline V gene (reference sequence). V lost 6 bases and J 3 bases, leaving 21 bases between the germline ends.

The chain employs TRBV30 and TRBJ2-7; tentatively, D is TRBD2 (6 bases). This CDR3 is built from 13 residues. Trimming cost V 0 bases and J 4 bases, with 10 bases left between them. Germline-derived CDR1 and CDR2 are GTSNPN and SVGIG (reference sequence). The CDR3 region is CAWSVAGRYEQYF. The CDR3 region has the DNA TGTGCCTGGAGTGTGGCAGGGAGGTACGAGCAGTACTTC.

V usage is TRBV6-5 and J usage is TRBJ2-7, with TRBD1 matching over 8 bases. The germline V gene has CDR1 MNHEY and CDR2 SVGAGI. This CDR3 is 15 amino acids long. V lost 6 bases, J lost 3 bases, and 10 bases stayed unmatched. The CDR3 nucleotides read TGTGCCAGCAGCAGACAGGGGCCCCCTCACTACGAGCAGTACTTC. Translating gives CASSRQGPPHYEQYF.

This chain's CDR3 is CASSQVGTGLGYTF. The CDR3 nucleotides read TGTGCCAGCAGCCAAGTGGGGACAGGGCTGGGCTACACCTTC. V gene TRBV4-2 combines with J gene TRBJ1-2, with TRBD1 matching 9 bases. CDR1 is LGHNA and CDR2 is YNFKEQ in the germline V gene. The V and J ends lost 1 base and 8 bases, in that order; junction bases with no gene match: 5. The CDR3 is made up of 14 amino acids.

This chain links TRBV2 with TRBJ1-5; 7 bases are shared with TRBD1. The CDR3 runs 13 residues. Germline CDR1 and CDR2: SNHLY and FYNNEI. V dropped 7 bases and J dropped 5; count of bases not matched to a gene: 5. CDR3 sequence reads: CASNGDSYQPQHF. The CDR3, as DNA: TGTGCCAGCAATGGGGACAGTTATCAGCCCCAGCATTTT. Using reference TRBV2 and TRBJ1-5 for the parts outside the CDR3, the full variable domain is EPEVTQTPSHQVTQMGQEVILRCVPISNHLYFYWYRQILGQKVEFLVSFYNNEISEKSEIFDDQFSVERPDGSNFTLKIRSTKLEDSAMYFCASNGDSYQPQHFGDGTRLSIL.

This chain connects TRBV27 to TRBJ2-3; 10 bases agree with TRBD1. V lost 7 bases and J lost 2; bases outside the gene matches: 6. Per germline, CDR1 MNHEY and CDR2 SMNVEV (reference sequence). The length of the CDR3 is 15 residues. DNA for the CDR3: TGTGCCAGCAACCCCGGGACAGGGGTCACAGATACGCAGTATTTT. This encodes CASNPGTGVTDTQYF.

The chain links TRBV5-1 to TRBJ1-3; D is ambiguous. Germline assignment: CDR1 SGHRS and CDR2 YFSETQ. Trimming cost V 0 bases and J 0 bases, with 10 bases left between them. CDR3 length equals 16 residues. The CDR3 reads CASSLDLGFSGNTIYF. The DNA for the CDR3 is TGCGCCAGCAGCTTGGATCTGGGCTTCTCTGGAAACACCATATATTTT.

This clone was counted a single time. The chain uses TRBV30 and TRBJ2-7; a weak D match, TRBD1 (6 bases). CDR1 and CDR2 from the germline V gene are GTSNPN and SVGIG (reference sequence). This CDR3 has 13 amino acids. The V end lost 0 bases, the J end lost 8 bases, and 14 bases lay between the germline ends. CDR3 sequence: CAWSVVGAKKQYF. The CDR3 DNA reads as TGTGCCTGGAGTGTGGTGGGGGCGAAGAAGCAGTACTTC.

Here the CDR3 DNA reads TGTGCCAGTATCCAGACTAGCGGGGGGGCAATAGAGACCCAGTACTTC. Protein sequence: CASIQTSGGAIETQYF. The chain is built from TRBV7-2 and TRBJ2-5; 14 nucleotides line up with TRBD2. With 9 bases clipped from V and 4 bases from J, the junction kept 10 bases outside the gene matches. Germline V gene sequence: CDR1 SGHTA, CDR2 FQGNSA. This CDR3 contains 16 residues.

The chain joins TRBV7-3 to TRBJ1-2; possibly TRBD1 for D (6 bases). The CDR3 is made up of 16 amino acids. Trimming took off 4 bases at V and 4 bases at J, with 19 bases between the two ends. Looked up from germline, CDR1 is SGHTA and CDR2 is FQGTGA. This CDR3 is CASSSGGWGQVYGYTF. The CDR3 DNA reads as TGTGCCAGCAGCTCAGGAGGCTGGGGGCAGGTCTATGGCTACACCTTC.

This chain uses TRBV4-2 with TRBJ2-3, with D perhaps matching TRBD2 (6 bases). Germline lookup yields CDR1 LGHNA and CDR2 YNFKEQ. The germline V and J ends were trimmed by 0 bases and 5 bases, with 12 bases remaining between them. The CDR3 sequence is 15 residues long. The CDR3 reads CASSQDLREEDTQYF. CDR3 bases: TGTGCCAGCAGCCAAGATTTGCGGGAAGAAGATACGCAGTATTTT.